This TCR beta chain is drawn from a study of cytotoxic CD8 clonotypes in ibrutinib-treated CLL. The germline gives CDR1 MNHEY, CDR2 SVGAGI. Trimming took off 2 bases at V and 0 bases at J, with 9 bases between the two ends. The CDR3 contains 15 residues. Produced via immunoSEQ multiplex PCR; TCRdb's table is partial and in-frame only. The sample records roughly 63,000 clones, around 60% being singletons. Remarks on this clone: Its antigen is not known.

Findings of the study overall: At the start, clonality exceeded age-matched healthy donors and followed circulating CD8+ T-cell counts.

The chain links TRBV6-5 to TRBJ2-3; D not resolved. This clonotype was obtained from a human donor with chronic lymphocytic leukemia. The specimen comprised PBMCs, sampled after 12 months of ibrutinib treatment. DNA of the CDR3: TGTGCCAGCAGTTACGGCAGGAGCAGCACAGATACGCAGTATTTT. Amino acids: CASSYGRSSTDTQYF.